Shown below are 25 T cell receptor beta chains from a single sample sequenced in a study of identical twins. TCRdb reprocessed the 5' RACE reads via MiXCR and lists one record per CDR3 protein. Here the sample spans 450,000 or so distinct CDR3 sequences, 20% to 30% being singletons. The data were also submitted as part of a second study, on T cells expressing NK-cell markers.

Sequencing was performed on CD4+ T cells sorted from blood. The receptors shown here come from a woman aged 18-29 years in good health.

Ten or more counts support this clonotype. V usage is TRBV5-1 and J usage is TRBJ2-1; 8 bases map to TRBD2. The CDR3 consists of 15 residues. The V gene end was trimmed by 5 bases and the J gene end by 1 base; junction bases not matched to a gene: 5. The germline V gene has CDR1 SGHRS and CDR2 YFSETQ. CDR3 loop: CASSFSGISYNEQFF. In nucleotides, the CDR3 is TGCGCCAGCAGTTTTAGCGGGATTTCCTACAATGAGCAGTTCTTC. Drawing the rest from reference TRBV5-1 and TRBJ2-1, the complete variable domain is KAGVTQTPRYLIKTRGQQVTLSCSPISGHRSVSWYQQTPGQGLQFLFEYFSETQRNKGNFPGRFSGRQFSNSRSEMNVSTLELGDSALYLCASSFSGISYNEQFFGPGTRLTVL.

This clonotype was recorded at least ten times. V usage is TRBV20-1 and J usage is TRBJ2-1; TRBD1 matches 8 bases. Germline V gives CDR1 DFQATT, CDR2 SNEGSKA (reference sequence). The CDR3 has 12 amino acids. The V gene end was trimmed by 5 bases and the J gene end by 13 bases; junction bases not matched to a gene: 10. The CDR3 here is CSALDRAGFQFF. In DNA form, the CDR3 reads TGCAGTGCTTTGGACAGGGCTGGCTTTCAGTTCTTC.

This sequence joins TRBV7-2 and TRBJ2-5, with 10 nucleotides matching TRBD1. The germline V gene encodes CDR1 SGHTA and CDR2 FQGNSA. Trimming took 5 bases from V and 4 from J; bases not matched to a gene: 10. This CDR3 is built from 16 residues. CDR3 nucleotide sequence: TGTGCCAGCAGCCTAATGGGACAGGGGAGGCGAGAGACCCAGTACTTC. As protein: CASSLMGQGRRETQYF.

The chain combines TRBV12-3 or TRBV12-4 with TRBJ2-1; 13 bases map to TRBD2. CDR3 length: 18 residues. The V segment lost 7 bases and the J segment 2 bases; nucleotides outside the gene matches: 11. This CDR3 is CASTRLAGGPSTYNEQFF. For the CDR3, the DNA is TGTGCCAGCACCAGACTAGCGGGGGGCCCCAGCACCTACAATGAGCAGTTCTTC.

The genes are TRBV7-2 and TRBJ2-3; tentatively, D is TRBD1 (6 bases). CDR1 and CDR2 from the germline V gene are SGHTA and FQGNSA. Trimming took 2 bases from V and 5 from J, leaving 11 bases between them. The length of the CDR3 is 14 residues. CDR3 amino acids: CASSLYRVGDTQYF. For the CDR3, the DNA is TGTGCCAGCAGCTTATACAGGGTCGGAGATACGCAGTATTTT. Full variable domain (outside the CDR3, taken from reference TRBV7-2 and TRBJ2-3): GAGVSQSPSNKVTEKGKDVELRCDPISGHTALYWYRQSLGQGLEFLIYFQGNSAPDKSGLPSDRFSAERTGGSVSTLTIQRTQQEDSAVYLCASSLYRVGDTQYFGPGTRLTVL.

This clonotype turned up a few times. The rearrangement joins TRBV6-2 or TRBV6-3 to TRBJ1-1; possibly TRBD1 for D (5 bases). V shed 1 base and J shed 4 bases, with 7 bases lying between them. Germline CDR1 and CDR2: MNHEY and SVGEGT. The length of the CDR3 is 13 residues. For the CDR3, the DNA is TGTGCCAGCAGTTACTTCCAGGGCACTGAAGCTTTCTTT. Translation: CASSYFQGTEAFF.

There are a few counts of this clonotype. The chain has TRBV6-1 and TRBJ2-2; TRBD2 matches 12 bases. The CDR3 consists of 19 residues. V lost 4 bases to trimming and J lost 4 bases; unmatched junction nucleotides: 13. From germline, CDR1 is MNHNS and CDR2 SASEGT. The CDR3 coding sequence is TGTGCCAGCAGTGGGATCGGGCTAGCGGGAGGGCCGAGCACCGGGGAGCTGTTTTTT. Translated: CASSGIGLAGGPSTGELFF.

This clonotype was observed a few times. The chain couples TRBV7-2 to TRBJ2-3, with 11 bases lining up with TRBD2. CDR1 is SGHTA and CDR2 is FQGNSA in the germline V gene. The CDR3 length is 14 residues. Trimming removed 8 bases from V and 6 bases from J; junction bases left unmatched: 7. The CDR3 is CASGTSGSWDTQYF. The CDR3 DNA reads as TGTGCCAGCGGCACTAGCGGGAGCTGGGATACGCAGTATTTT.

The chain employs TRBV20-1 and TRBJ2-3; 12 bases agree with TRBD2. CDR1 and CDR2 (germline): DFQATT, SNEGSKA (reference sequence). Losses at the gene ends were 5 bases for V and 1 base for J; bases not matched to a gene: 10. This CDR3 is built from 17 residues. CDR3 protein: CSAFLAGGPKGTDTQYF. CDR3 nucleotide sequence: TGCAGTGCTTTTCTAGCGGGAGGGCCGAAGGGCACAGATACGCAGTATTTT.

The chain recombines TRBV7-2 with TRBJ2-3, with TRBD2 as a possible D gene (7 bases). This CDR3 is 15 amino acids long. With 3 bases removed from V and 2 bases from J, the gap between germline ends came to 12 bases. Germline lookup yields CDR1 SGHTA and CDR2 FQGNSA. CDR3 loop: CASSFKGGATDTQYF. DNA for the CDR3: TGTGCCAGCAGCTTCAAGGGGGGGGCCACAGATACGCAGTATTTT. The complete variable domain, with remaining parts taken from reference TRBV7-2 and TRBJ2-3, reads GAGVSQSPSNKVTEKGKDVELRCDPISGHTALYWYRQSLGQGLEFLIYFQGNSAPDKSGLPSDRFSAERTGGSVSTLTIQRTQQEDSAVYLCASSFKGGATDTQYFGPGTRLTVL.

This clonotype was seen once. The junction does not match germline at one end; this may be a read error. The CDR3 loop reads CASSQGATNTRELFF. In nucleotides, the CDR3 is TGTGCCAGCAGCCAGGGTGCAACTAACACCAGGGAGCTGTTTTTT. The chain is built from TRBV14 and TRBJ2-2; no firm D call. The length of the CDR3 is 15 residues. The V gene's germline CDR1 is SGHDN and CDR2 FVKESK.

This chain links TRBV5-4 with TRBJ1-6; the D is unclear. This CDR3 contains 15 residues. Germline assignment: CDR1 SGHNT and CDR2 YYREEE (reference sequence). V was clipped by 0 bases and J by 4 bases, with 8 bases between them. This CDR3 reads CASSLAGGYNSPLHF. DNA for the CDR3: TGTGCCAGCAGCTTGGCAGGCGGTTATAATTCACCCCTCCACTTT.

This clonotype was counted only a few times. The chain has TRBV12-3 or TRBV12-4 and TRBJ2-1, with TRBD2 matching 12 bases. This CDR3 is built from 16 residues. After removal of 8 bases from V and 4 bases from J, the junction contained 9 bases not matched to a gene. CDR3 bases: TGTGCCAGCGGCCTAGCGGGAGGGCCGAGGTACAATGAGCAGTTCTTC. Its protein is CASGLAGGPRYNEQFF.

The chain recombines TRBV12-3 or TRBV12-4 with TRBJ1-5; TRBD1 matches at 10 bases. With V trimmed by 8 bases and J by 13 bases, 11 bases remained unmatched. The CDR3 runs to 13 residues. The CDR3 is CASGRDRGEPQHF. The CDR3 nucleotides read TGTGCCAGCGGTAGGGACAGGGGAGAACCGCAGCATTTT.

A few counts support this clonotype. The chain recombines TRBV15 with TRBJ1-2, with D uncertain. The CDR3 spans 12 residues. Trimming removed 0 bases at V and 8 bases at J, with 7 bases between. The germline gives CDR1 LNHNV, CDR2 YYDKDF (reference sequence). This chain's CDR3 is CATSRDMQGYTF. Here the CDR3 DNA reads TGTGCCACCAGCAGAGACATGCAAGGCTACACCTTC.

J is TRBJ2-2 and V is TRBV25-1; D is unclear. Germline values: CDR1 MGHDK, CDR2 SYGVNS. Trimming cost V 2 bases and J 17 bases, with 18 bases left between them. The CDR3 contains 13 residues. This CDR3 reads CASSETGRDSFFF. The CDR3 coding sequence is TGTGCCAGCAGTGAAACGGGCCGTGATAGCTTTTTTTTT.

The genes are TRBV4-3 and TRBJ2-1; D perhaps matches TRBD2 (5 bases). Germline-derived CDR1 and CDR2 are LGHNA and YSLEER. The CDR3 consists of 16 residues. Between the trimmed V and J ends, which lost 4 bases and 1 base, there was a span of 14 bases. CDR3 sequence reads: CASSPRGMVSYNEQFF. The CDR3, as DNA: TGCGCCAGCAGCCCCCGAGGGATGGTTTCCTACAATGAGCAGTTCTTC.

This clonotype was counted between two and nine times. This chain connects TRBV25-1 to TRBJ2-3, with 10 bases matching TRBD2. Looked up from germline, CDR1 is MGHDK and CDR2 is SYGVNS. The CDR3 is 17 residues long. After removal of 6 bases from V and 2 bases from J, the junction contained 11 bases not matched to a gene. The chain's CDR3 is CASRERSSGGYTDTQYF. The DNA of the CDR3 is TGTGCCAGCAGAGAGAGGTCTAGCGGGGGATACACAGATACGCAGTATTTT.

The chain carries TRBV12-5 and TRBJ2-3; weak D call: TRBD2 (6 bases). Germline CDR1 LGHNT, CDR2 FRNRAP. The germline V and J ends were trimmed by 5 bases and 5 bases, with 8 bases remaining between them. This CDR3 region has 12 residues. The CDR3: CASGGTVDTQYF. In DNA, the CDR3 is TGTGCTAGTGGTGGGACTGTAGATACGCAGTATTTT.

The genes are TRBV29-1 and TRBJ1-2; D ambiguous. This CDR3 region has 11 residues. The germline CDR1 and CDR2 sequences are SQVTM and ANQGSEA. V was clipped by 7 bases and J by 2 bases, with 8 bases between them. CDR3 amino acids: CSDQANYGYTF. CDR3 nucleotide sequence: TGCAGCGACCAGGCGAACTATGGCTACACCTTC.

The V gene is TRBV3-1, the J gene TRBJ2-2; D gene uncertain. The CDR3 is 14 residues long. The V gene lost 4 bases and the J gene lost 4 bases, with 10 bases spanning the gap. Germline lookup yields CDR1 LGHDT and CDR2 YNNKEL (reference sequence). The CDR3 region is CASSRLASTGELFF. CDR3 DNA sequence: TGTGCCAGCAGCCGATTGGCGAGCACCGGGGAGCTGTTTTTT.

V is TRBV19 and J is TRBJ2-6, with a tentative D call TRBD1 (5 bases). The CDR3 length is 17 residues. Trimming took 7 bases from V and 1 from J, leaving 17 bases between them. Germline V lookup: CDR1 LNHDA, CDR2 SQIVND (reference sequence). CDR3 sequence reads: CASIDSYSRSGANVLTF. CDR3 nucleotides: TGTGCCAGTATCGACAGCTACTCCCGATCTGGGGCCAACGTCCTGACTTTC. Supplemented by reference TRBV19 and TRBJ2-6, the full variable domain reads DGGITQSPKYLFRKEGQNVTLSCEQNLNHDAMYWYRQDPGQGLRLIYYSQIVNDFQKGDIAEGYSVSREKKESFPLTVTSAQKNPTAFYLCASIDSYSRSGANVLTFGAGSRLTVL.

This clonotype was counted many times. The rearrangement uses TRBV5-1 and TRBJ1-1, with D perhaps matching TRBD1 (5 bases). The germline V gene encodes CDR1 SGHRS and CDR2 YFSETQ. V lost 0 bases, J lost 2 bases, and 11 bases lay in between. The CDR3 sequence is 15 residues long. This CDR3 reads CASSLEGRGNTEAFF. CDR3 nucleotides: TGCGCCAGCAGCTTGGAGGGACGGGGAAACACTGAAGCTTTCTTT.

The V and J genes are TRBV5-1 and TRBJ2-7; tentative D call: TRBD1 (5 bases). Germline CDR1 SGHRS, CDR2 YFSETQ. The CDR3 length is 14 residues. Trimming pared 1 base from V and 4 bases from J, leaving 12 bases between. The CDR3 here is CASSLITSGYEQYF. The DNA of the CDR3 is TGCGCCAGCAGCTTGATTACCTCAGGGTACGAGCAGTACTTC.

This clonotype was seen only a few times. The genes are TRBV20-1 and TRBJ1-5; D is unclear. Per germline, CDR1 DFQATT and CDR2 SNEGSKA (reference sequence). V dropped 3 bases and J dropped 5 bases, with 8 bases sitting between them. The CDR3 has 12 amino acids. CDR3: CSASPAHQPQHF. In DNA form, the CDR3 reads TGCAGTGCTAGCCCCGCGCATCAGCCCCAGCATTTT.